This T cell receptor beta chain is from a study of T cell responses to AZD1222 COVID-19 vaccine. The V gene lost 4 bases and the J gene lost 7 bases, with 7 bases spanning the gap. The CDR3 spans 11 residues. Germline CDR1 is SEHNR and CDR2 is FQNEAQ (reference sequence). TCRdb's table, derived via immunoSEQ multiplex PCR, lists solely in-frame clones and lacks some. The sample includes about 67,000 clones, about 80% of them seen just once. The chain carries TRBV7-9 and TRBJ1-1; D not resolved. Sequencing used peripheral blood, obtained 28 days after the second AZD1222 dose. This receptor was taken from an adult who received the AZD1222 COVID-19 vaccine. The CDR3 region is CASSSNLEAFF. CDR3 nucleotide sequence: TGTGCCAGCAGCTCCAACCTTGAAGCTTTCTTT.